These T cell receptor beta chains were read from a single sample in a study of naive and memory T cell subsets. TCRdb reanalysed the UMI-ligation and nested PCR reads using MiXCR and keeps one entry per CDR3 protein. The table shows some 150,000 distinct CDR3 sequences, with over 15% occurring only once. The sequencing sample was made of naive CD4+ T cells from blood. The receptors were gathered from a human donor in good health. Each CDR3 is given with its conserved first and last residue. The order of the fields is clone size, J gene, D gene, V gene, CDR3 protein, CDR3 DNA. The D gene is left open where the match is weak. Where a row states a size, it is once, few, many or the class of an expanded clone; other rows omit it.

clone_size: .; j_call: TRBJ1-2; d_call: .; v_call: TRBV7-6; cdr3_aa: CASSSRQGYGYTF; cdr3_nt: TGTGCCAGCAGCTCCCGCCAAGGCTATGGCTACACCTTC
clone_size: few; j_call: TRBJ2-3; d_call: .; v_call: TRBV28; cdr3_aa: CASSDSKVTDTQYF; cdr3_nt: TGTGCCAGCAGTGACAGCAAGGTCACAGATACGCAGTATTTT
clone_size: few; j_call: TRBJ2-3; d_call: TRBD2; v_call: TRBV20-1; cdr3_aa: CSARAGGPDTQYF; cdr3_nt: TGCAGTGCCCGAGCGGGAGGGCCAGATACGCAGTATTTT
clone_size: few; j_call: TRBJ1-6; d_call: .; v_call: TRBV28; cdr3_aa: CASSLSQGDNSPLHF; cdr3_nt: TGTGCCAGCAGTTTAAGCCAGGGTGATAATTCACCCCTCCACTTT
clone_size: few; j_call: TRBJ2-1; d_call: TRBD1; v_call: TRBV2; cdr3_aa: CASSDEGTGVHEQFF; cdr3_nt: TGTGCCAGCAGTGATGAGGGGACAGGGGTCCATGAGCAGTTCTTC
clone_size: .; j_call: TRBJ2-7; d_call: .; v_call: TRBV20-1; cdr3_aa: CSASPPGVPSYEQYF; cdr3_nt: TGCAGTGCTAGTCCTCCGGGAGTTCCCTCCTACGAGCAGTACTTC
clone_size: .; j_call: TRBJ2-1; d_call: .; v_call: TRBV15; cdr3_aa: CATSRLVQGIGEQFF; cdr3_nt: TGTGCCACCAGCAGACTTGTTCAGGGGATCGGTGAGCAGTTCTTC
clone_size: many; j_call: TRBJ2-1; d_call: TRBD2; v_call: TRBV10-1; cdr3_aa: CASSEPGLAADYNEQFF; cdr3_nt: TGCGCCAGCAGTGAGCCGGGACTAGCGGCGGATTACAATGAGCAGTTCTTC
clone_size: .; j_call: TRBJ2-3; d_call: .; v_call: TRBV5-4; cdr3_aa: CASSFNREDTQYF; cdr3_nt: TGTGCCAGCAGCTTCAATAGGGAAGATACGCAGTATTTT
clone_size: few; j_call: TRBJ2-1; d_call: TRBD1; v_call: TRBV20-1; cdr3_aa: CSASPGQGASQEQFF; cdr3_nt: TGCAGTGCTAGCCCCGGACAGGGGGCTAGTCAAGAGCAGTTCTTC
clone_size: .; j_call: TRBJ2-7; d_call: .; v_call: TRBV29-1; cdr3_aa: CSVYERGSSYEQYF; cdr3_nt: TGCAGCGTTTATGAACGGGGTAGCTCCTACGAGCAGTACTTC
clone_size: .; j_call: TRBJ2-3; d_call: TRBD1; v_call: TRBV27; cdr3_aa: CASSPGTGGSTDTQYF; cdr3_nt: TGTGCCAGCAGTCCCGGGACAGGAGGGAGCACAGATACGCAGTATTTT
clone_size: many; j_call: TRBJ2-5; d_call: .; v_call: TRBV5-1; cdr3_aa: CASSWGRAETQYF; cdr3_nt: TGCGCCAGCAGCTGGGGCAGGGCCGAGACCCAGTACTTC
clone_size: few; j_call: TRBJ2-1; d_call: .; v_call: TRBV5-1; cdr3_aa: CASSLVARARNEQFF; cdr3_nt: TGCGCCAGCAGCTTGGTTGCGCGAGCCCGGAATGAGCAGTTCTTC
clone_size: .; j_call: TRBJ2-2; d_call: .; v_call: TRBV27; cdr3_aa: CASSSFRSYAGELFF; cdr3_nt: TGTGCCAGCAGTTCATTCAGGAGTTATGCCGGGGAGCTGTTTTTT
clone_size: many; j_call: TRBJ2-7; d_call: .; v_call: TRBV20-1; cdr3_aa: CSARDLRRSGDEQYF; cdr3_nt: TGCAGTGCTAGAGATCTAAGGCGGAGTGGGGACGAGCAGTACTTC
clone_size: .; j_call: TRBJ2-3; d_call: .; v_call: TRBV20-1; cdr3_aa: CSARGLRATSTDTQYF; cdr3_nt: TGCAGTGCTAGAGGCCTCAGGGCCACTAGCACAGATACGCAGTATTTT
clone_size: .; j_call: TRBJ2-7; d_call: .; v_call: TRBV6-2/TRBV6-3; cdr3_aa: CASQPRTDFYEQYF; cdr3_nt: TGTGCCTCACAACCCCGGACGGATTTCTACGAGCAGTACTTC
clone_size: .; j_call: TRBJ2-5; d_call: TRBD2; v_call: TRBV28; cdr3_aa: CASSSTGTSGRETQYF; cdr3_nt: TGTGCCAGCAGTTCTACCGGGACTAGCGGAAGAGAGACCCAGTACTTC
clone_size: few; j_call: TRBJ2-1; d_call: TRBD2; v_call: TRBV7-6; cdr3_aa: CASSLEASGDTYNEQFF; cdr3_nt: TGTGCCAGCAGCTTAGAGGCTAGCGGGGATACCTACAATGAGCAGTTCTTC
clone_size: .; j_call: TRBJ2-2; d_call: .; v_call: TRBV11-1; cdr3_aa: CASSLAGPGELFF; cdr3_nt: TGTGCCAGCAGCCTGGCGGGTCCCGGGGAGCTGTTTTTT
clone_size: .; j_call: TRBJ1-6; d_call: .; v_call: TRBV7-3; cdr3_aa: CASSLTPNSPLHF; cdr3_nt: TGTGCCAGCAGCTTAACGCCCAACTCACCCCTCCACTTT
clone_size: few; j_call: TRBJ2-5; d_call: .; v_call: TRBV7-2; cdr3_aa: CASSLRSGRETQYF; cdr3_nt: TGTGCCAGCAGCTTAAGGTCTGGGAGGGAGACCCAGTACTTC
clone_size: few; j_call: TRBJ2-3; d_call: TRBD1; v_call: TRBV5-1; cdr3_aa: CASSLLRDRHTDTQYF; cdr3_nt: TGCGCCAGCAGCTTGCTCCGGGACAGACACACAGATACGCAGTATTTT
clone_size: .; j_call: TRBJ1-4; d_call: TRBD1; v_call: TRBV12-3/TRBV12-4; cdr3_aa: CASSPGTGRSTNEKLFF; cdr3_nt: TGTGCCAGCAGCCCTGGGACAGGACGGTCAACTAATGAAAAACTGTTTTTT
clone_size: .; j_call: TRBJ1-1; d_call: .; v_call: TRBV2; cdr3_aa: CASSGAWDTEAFF; cdr3_nt: TGTGCCAGCAGTGGAGCGTGGGACACTGAAGCTTTCTTT
clone_size: .; j_call: TRBJ1-2; d_call: .; v_call: TRBV5-1; cdr3_aa: CASSLDGHFYGYTF; cdr3_nt: TGCGCCAGCAGCTTGGATGGACACTTCTATGGCTACACCTTC
clone_size: many; j_call: TRBJ1-1; d_call: TRBD1; v_call: TRBV20-1; cdr3_aa: CSARAGGMNTEAFF; cdr3_nt: TGCAGTGCTAGGGCAGGGGGGATGAACACTGAAGCTTTCTTT
clone_size: few; j_call: TRBJ2-7; d_call: TRBD2; v_call: TRBV6-6; cdr3_aa: CATGLAGRTYEQYF; cdr3_nt: TGTGCGACCGGACTAGCGGGAAGGACCTACGAGCAGTACTTC
clone_size: .; j_call: TRBJ2-1; d_call: .; v_call: TRBV3-1; cdr3_aa: CASSQGRQSEQFF; cdr3_nt: TGTGCCAGCAGCCAAGGAAGGCAGTCTGAGCAGTTCTTC
clone_size: .; j_call: TRBJ2-1; d_call: TRBD2; v_call: TRBV7-3; cdr3_aa: CASSSGLAGEGDEQFF; cdr3_nt: TGTGCCAGCAGCTCGGGACTAGCGGGAGAGGGGGACGAGCAGTTCTTC
clone_size: .; j_call: TRBJ2-1; d_call: .; v_call: TRBV7-9; cdr3_aa: CASSLRPGTYNEQFF; cdr3_nt: TGTGCCAGCAGCTTACGTCCGGGGACCTACAATGAGCAGTTCTTC
clone_size: few; j_call: TRBJ2-7; d_call: .; v_call: TRBV11-2; cdr3_aa: CASSLAPFSYEQYF; cdr3_nt: TGTGCCAGCAGCTTGGCACCCTTTTCATACGAGCAGTACTTC
clone_size: .; j_call: TRBJ2-5; d_call: .; v_call: TRBV15; cdr3_aa: CATSRDSQGQETQYF; cdr3_nt: TGTGCCACCAGCAGAGATAGTCAGGGGCAAGAGACCCAGTACTTC
clone_size: .; j_call: TRBJ1-3; d_call: .; v_call: TRBV30; cdr3_aa: CAWRGELLSGNTIYF; cdr3_nt: TGTGCCTGGAGGGGGGAATTACTCTCTGGAAACACCATATATTTT
clone_size: .; j_call: TRBJ2-3; d_call: TRBD1; v_call: TRBV18; cdr3_aa: CASSPLNQGAGDTQYF; cdr3_nt: TGTGCCAGCTCCCCTCTGAACCAGGGGGCTGGGGATACGCAGTATTTT
clone_size: .; j_call: TRBJ2-2; d_call: .; v_call: TRBV6-2/TRBV6-3; cdr3_aa: CASSYYGHGELFF; cdr3_nt: TGTGCCAGCAGTTATTACGGGCACGGGGAGCTGTTTTTT
clone_size: .; j_call: TRBJ1-5; d_call: .; v_call: TRBV7-9; cdr3_aa: CASSYDPYGNQPQHF; cdr3_nt: TGTGCCAGCAGCTACGACCCCTATGGTAATCAGCCCCAGCATTTT
clone_size: .; j_call: TRBJ2-6; d_call: .; v_call: TRBV7-8; cdr3_aa: CASSLRVSGANVLTF; cdr3_nt: TGTGCCAGCAGCTTAAGGGTTTCAGGGGCCAACGTCCTGACTTTC
clone_size: .; j_call: TRBJ2-5; d_call: TRBD2; v_call: TRBV20-1; cdr3_aa: CSAGPGTGASGSSQETQYF; cdr3_nt: TGCAGTGCTGGACCCGGTACAGGGGCTAGCGGGAGCTCCCAAGAGACCCAGTACTTC
clone_size: few; j_call: TRBJ2-1; d_call: TRBD2; v_call: TRBV2; cdr3_aa: CASRRRLALAAGEQFF; cdr3_nt: TGTGCCAGCAGGAGAAGACTAGCGTTGGCGGCCGGTGAGCAGTTCTTC
clone_size: .; j_call: TRBJ2-1; d_call: TRBD2; v_call: TRBV25-1; cdr3_aa: CASSVSGRPDNNEQFF; cdr3_nt: TGTGCCAGCAGTGTTAGCGGGAGGCCAGATAACAATGAGCAGTTCTTC
clone_size: few; j_call: TRBJ1-2; d_call: .; v_call: TRBV7-8; cdr3_aa: CASSLDPPGGYTF; cdr3_nt: TGTGCCAGCAGCTTAGACCCTCCGGGAGGCTACACCTTC
clone_size: few; j_call: TRBJ2-5; d_call: .; v_call: TRBV27; cdr3_aa: CASSLATNQETQYF; cdr3_nt: TGTGCCAGCAGTTTAGCCACCAACCAAGAGACCCAGTACTTC
clone_size: .; j_call: TRBJ1-6; d_call: .; v_call: TRBV5-6; cdr3_aa: CASSLGTADNSPLHF; cdr3_nt: TGTGCCAGCAGCTTAGGGACGGCCGATAATTCACCCCTCCACTTT
clone_size: .; j_call: TRBJ1-2; d_call: .; v_call: TRBV5-8; cdr3_aa: CASSLSRENYGYTF; cdr3_nt: TGTGCCAGCAGCTTAAGCCGGGAAAACTATGGCTACACCTTC
clone_size: .; j_call: TRBJ2-1; d_call: .; v_call: TRBV5-5; cdr3_aa: CASSLELGGNEQFF; cdr3_nt: TGTGCCAGCAGCTTGGAACTAGGGGGCAATGAGCAGTTCTTC
clone_size: .; j_call: TRBJ2-7; d_call: .; v_call: TRBV20-1; cdr3_aa: CSARDWGAGDEQYF; cdr3_nt: TGCAGTGCTAGAGATTGGGGGGCCGGGGACGAGCAGTACTTC
clone_size: .; j_call: TRBJ2-1; d_call: .; v_call: TRBV6-6; cdr3_aa: CASTPRDAAYNEQFF; cdr3_nt: TGTGCCAGCACGCCCCGGGACGCAGCCTACAATGAGCAGTTCTTC
clone_size: .; j_call: TRBJ1-1; d_call: .; v_call: TRBV10-3; cdr3_aa: CAIRLGDTEAFF; cdr3_nt: TGTGCCATCAGGCTAGGGGACACTGAAGCTTTCTTT
clone_size: few; j_call: TRBJ1-5; d_call: TRBD1; v_call: TRBV19; cdr3_aa: CASSSGTGGGQPQHF; cdr3_nt: TGTGCCAGTAGCTCCGGGACAGGGGGCGGTCAGCCCCAGCATTTT
clone_size: .; j_call: TRBJ2-2; d_call: TRBD1; v_call: TRBV5-1; cdr3_aa: CASSYEQGIGGELFF; cdr3_nt: TGCGCCAGCAGCTACGAACAGGGGATCGGCGGGGAGCTGTTTTTT
clone_size: .; j_call: TRBJ2-7; d_call: TRBD2; v_call: TRBV6-1; cdr3_aa: CASSEIGGYYEQYF; cdr3_nt: TGTGCCAGCAGTGAAATCGGGGGGTACTACGAGCAGTACTTC
clone_size: few; j_call: TRBJ1-4; d_call: TRBD1; v_call: TRBV20-1; cdr3_aa: CSANPAGGGGELFF; cdr3_nt: TGCAGTGCTAACCCCGCAGGGGGCGGTGGGGAACTGTTTTTT